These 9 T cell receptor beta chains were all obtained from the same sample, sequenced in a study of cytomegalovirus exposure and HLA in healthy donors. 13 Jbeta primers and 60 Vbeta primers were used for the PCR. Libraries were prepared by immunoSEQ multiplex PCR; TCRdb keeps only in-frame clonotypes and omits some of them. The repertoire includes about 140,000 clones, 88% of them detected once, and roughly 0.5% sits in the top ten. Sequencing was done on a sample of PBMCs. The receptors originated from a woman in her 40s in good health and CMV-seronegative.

CDR3 region: CASSLGFSVLSGNIQYF. The CDR3 DNA reads TGTGCCAGCAGTTTGGGCTTCTCTGTCCTGAGCGGAAACATTCAGTACTTC. The rearrangement joins TRBV28 to TRBJ2-4; a weak D match, TRBD2 (5 bases). Germline V gene sequence: CDR1 MDHEN, CDR2 SYDVKM. V lost 3 bases and J 6 bases, leaving 21 bases between the germline ends. This CDR3 has 17 residues.

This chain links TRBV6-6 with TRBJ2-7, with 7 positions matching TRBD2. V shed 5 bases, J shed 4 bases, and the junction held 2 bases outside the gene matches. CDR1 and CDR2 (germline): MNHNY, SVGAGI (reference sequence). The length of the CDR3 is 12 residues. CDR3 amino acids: CASSRGLYEQYF. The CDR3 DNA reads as TGTGCCAGCAGTCGGGGACTATACGAGCAGTACTTC.

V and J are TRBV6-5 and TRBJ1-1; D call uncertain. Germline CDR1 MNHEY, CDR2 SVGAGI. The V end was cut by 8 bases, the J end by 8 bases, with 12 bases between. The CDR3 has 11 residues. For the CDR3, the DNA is TGTGCCAGCTGGAGGACCAGGGAAGCTTTCTTT. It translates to CASWRTREAFF.

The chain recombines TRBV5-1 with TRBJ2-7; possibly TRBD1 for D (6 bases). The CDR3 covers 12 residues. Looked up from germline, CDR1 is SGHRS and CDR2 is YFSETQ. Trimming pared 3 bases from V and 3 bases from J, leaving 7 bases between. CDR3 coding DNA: TGCGCCAGCAGCTCGGACAGCTACGAGCAGTACTTC. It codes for CASSSDSYEQYF.

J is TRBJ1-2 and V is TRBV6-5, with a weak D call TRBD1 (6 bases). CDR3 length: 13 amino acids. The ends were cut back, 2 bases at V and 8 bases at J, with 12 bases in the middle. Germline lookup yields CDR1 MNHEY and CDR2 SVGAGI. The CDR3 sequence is CASSYRTAGGYTF. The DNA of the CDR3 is TGTGCCAGCAGTTACCGGACAGCGGGGGGCTACACCTTC.

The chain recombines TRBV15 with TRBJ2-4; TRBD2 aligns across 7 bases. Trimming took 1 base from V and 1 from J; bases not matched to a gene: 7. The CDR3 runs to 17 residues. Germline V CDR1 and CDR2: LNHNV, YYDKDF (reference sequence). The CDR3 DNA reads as TGTGCCACCAGCAGAGTCAAGGACGGGGGGGCCAAAAACATTCAGTACTTC. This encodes CATSRVKDGGAKNIQYF.

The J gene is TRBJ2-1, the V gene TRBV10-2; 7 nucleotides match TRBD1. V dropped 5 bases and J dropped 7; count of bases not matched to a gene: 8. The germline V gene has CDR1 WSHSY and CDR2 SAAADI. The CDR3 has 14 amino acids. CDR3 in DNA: TGCGCCAGCAGTCAACGACAGGGTGGAAATGAGCAGTTCTTC. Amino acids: CASSQRQGGNEQFF.

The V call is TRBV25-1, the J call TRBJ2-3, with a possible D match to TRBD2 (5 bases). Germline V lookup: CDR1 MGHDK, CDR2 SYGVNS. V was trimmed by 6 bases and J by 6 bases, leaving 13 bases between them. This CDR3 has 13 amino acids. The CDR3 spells CASSPAGGDTQYF. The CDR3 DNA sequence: TGTGCCAGCAGCCCGGCCGGCGGGGATACGCAGTATTTT.

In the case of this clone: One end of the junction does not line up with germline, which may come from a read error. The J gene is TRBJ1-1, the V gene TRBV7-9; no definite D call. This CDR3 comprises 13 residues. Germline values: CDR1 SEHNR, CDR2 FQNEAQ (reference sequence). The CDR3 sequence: CSSSLGRNTEAFF. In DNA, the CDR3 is TGTTCCAGCAGCTTGGGCAGGAACACTGAAGCTTTCTTT.